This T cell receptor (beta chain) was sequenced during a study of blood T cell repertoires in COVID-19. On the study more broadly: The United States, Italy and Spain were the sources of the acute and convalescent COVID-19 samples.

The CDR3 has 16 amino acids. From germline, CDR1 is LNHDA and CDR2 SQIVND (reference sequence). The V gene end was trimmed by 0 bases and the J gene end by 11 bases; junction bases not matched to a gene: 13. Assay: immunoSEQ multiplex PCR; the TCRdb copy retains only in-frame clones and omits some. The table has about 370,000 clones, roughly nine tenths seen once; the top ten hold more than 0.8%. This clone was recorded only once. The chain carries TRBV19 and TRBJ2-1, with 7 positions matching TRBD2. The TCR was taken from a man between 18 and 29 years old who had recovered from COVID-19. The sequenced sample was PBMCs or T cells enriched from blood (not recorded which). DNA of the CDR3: TGTGCCAGTAGTATAGATCTGGCGGGAGATTTCCCCCAGCAGTTCTTC. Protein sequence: CASSIDLAGDFPQQFF.